This T cell receptor (beta chain) was sequenced during a study of blood T cell repertoires in COVID-19. The wider study: The study drew acute and convalescent COVID-19 samples from the United States, Italy and Spain.

This clone was counted ten times or more. The germline V gene encodes CDR1 LGHDT and CDR2 YNNKEL (reference sequence). The CDR3 has 11 residues. Between the trimmed V and J ends, which lost 4 bases and 9 bases, there was a span of 9 bases. Sequencing used immunoSEQ multiplex PCR; TCRdb keeps in-frame clones, though not all of them. Among about 130,000 clones listed, 84% were seen once. This receptor was obtained from a woman aged 25-40 years who had recovered from COVID-19. Material: peripheral blood. The chain combines TRBV3-1 (or the pseudogene TRBV3-2) with TRBJ1-1; the D gene is possibly TRBD1 (6 bases). The CDR3 sequence is CASSLGQKAFF. The CDR3 coding sequence is TGTGCCAGCAGCCTCGGACAGAAAGCTTTCTTT.